This TCR beta chain was sequenced during a study of T-cell reconstitution after alpha-beta-depleted transplantation in children. The germline V gene has CDR1 MDHEN and CDR2 SYDVKM. Trimming removed 5 bases at V and 2 bases at J, with 18 bases between. The CDR3 extends over 17 amino acids. Study-level points and caveats: The study reportedly traced alpha-beta T cells about two months after transplant to several hundred expanded graft clones.

Unique molecular identifiers were incorporated when the TCRbeta library was constructed. One entry per CDR3 protein results from TCRdb running MiXCR on the PCR reads. Counted here are approximately 230,000 distinct CDR3 sequences, approximately 24% occurring once; the ten biggest clones make up 4% to 6%. About this clonotype itself: Antigen specificity is unknown.

Source: PBMCs, mostly from graft donor cells, taken 360 days after TCRalphabeta/CD19-depleted stem cell transplant. The TCR comes from a female patient aged 2-10 years who had a stem cell transplant for congenital amegakaryocytic thrombocytopenia, so the T cells may come from the graft donor. This chain connects TRBV28 to TRBJ2-2, with D unclear. The CDR3 DNA follows: TGTGCCAGCAGTCTCCTGTCGTGGTTGACAAACACCGGGGAGCTGTTTTTT. It encodes CASSLLSWLTNTGELFF. The full variable domain, completed using reference TRBV28 and TRBJ2-2, is DVKVTQSSRYLVKRTGEKVFLECVQDMDHENMFWYRQDPGLGLRLIYFSYDVKMKEKGDIPEGYSVSREKKERFSLILESASTNQTSMYLCASSLLSWLTNTGELFFGEGSRLTVL.